This passage covers 14 T cell receptor beta chains from one sample sequenced in a study of shared clonotypes between healthy human individuals (dated by TCRdb to 2020 to 2022). Library method: the immunoSEQ multiplex PCR assay. The table was pulled from immuneACCESS by TCRdb, which kept in-frame rearrangements only. Such tables lose some clones; where checked, under half of the loss comes from unresolved V genes, and the rest has no known cause. The table for this sample lists approximately 470,000 clones; more than 65% of them were counted only once. The top ten clones comprise approximately 11% of the sample. Sequencing was done on a sample of PBMCs. The source is a woman in her thirties or forties in good health. Some clones in this sample may be carry-over from other donors' samples.

At least ten counts were recorded for this clone. At the DNA level, this CDR3 is encoded by other sequences in the same sample as well. This chain links TRBV27 with TRBJ1-1; no reliable D call. This CDR3 contains 13 residues. V lost 3 bases, J lost 4 bases, and 9 bases lay in between. CDR1 and CDR2 from the germline V gene are MNHEY and SMNVEV (reference sequence). The CDR3 protein is CASSFLGFTEAFF. DNA of the CDR3: TGTGCCAGCAGTTTTCTGGGATTCACTGAAGCTTTCTTT.

Only one count was recorded for this clone. The chain employs TRBV27 and TRBJ2-7; TRBD1 aligns across 8 bases. The CDR3 loop spans 14 amino acids. The V gene's germline CDR1 is MNHEY and CDR2 SMNVEV (reference sequence). Unmatched junction bases numbered 5, after V lost 2 bases and J lost 5 bases. The CDR3 DNA is TGTGCCAGCAGTTTAGGACAGGGAGTTGACGAGCAGTACTTC. It is translated as CASSLGQGVDEQYF.

The chain uses TRBV29-1 and TRBJ2-1, with 8 bases aligning to TRBD2. This CDR3 contains 14 residues. With 6 bases clipped from V and 0 bases from J, the junction kept 4 bases outside the gene matches. The germline V gene encodes CDR1 SQVTM and CDR2 ANQGSEA. This chain's CDR3 is CSVDLAGSYNEQFF. CDR3 DNA sequence: TGCAGCGTCGATCTAGCGGGCTCCTACAATGAGCAGTTCTTC.

V usage is TRBV15 and J usage is TRBJ2-4, with 9 nucleotides matching TRBD2. The CDR3 is 14 amino acids. J lost 8 bases, V lost 1 base, and 3 bases had no gene match. Per the germline V gene, CDR1 is LNHNV and CDR2 is YYDKDF (reference sequence). The CDR3 region has the DNA TGTGCCACCAGCAGAGGACTAGCGGCAGACATTCAGTACTTC. Its protein is CATSRGLAADIQYF.

This sequence joins TRBV7-9 and TRBJ2-3; 7 bases agree with TRBD2. Losses at the gene ends were 11 bases for V and 0 bases for J; bases not matched to a gene: 2. CDR3 length equals 12 residues. CDR1 and CDR2 (germline): SEHNR, FQNEAQ (reference sequence). CDR3 sequence: CAWRGSTDTQYF. Here the CDR3 DNA reads TGTGCCTGGCGGGGGAGCACAGATACGCAGTATTTT.

This clone has ten or more counts. The gene calls are TRBV10-2 and TRBJ2-1; D might be TRBD2 (5 bases). The germline V gene encodes CDR1 WSHSY and CDR2 SAAADI. There are 13 residues in the CDR3. Trimming stripped 3 bases from V and 15 bases from J, with 18 bases between. CDR3 DNA sequence: TGCGCCAGCAGTGACTCGAGGGCTACGGCAGGGTTCTTC. As protein: CASSDSRATAGFF.

The genes are TRBV15 and TRBJ2-3; D remains ambiguous. The V and J ends lost 0 bases and 8 bases respectively, with 9 bases between them. Germline assignment: CDR1 LNHNV and CDR2 YYDKDF (reference sequence). This CDR3 has 13 amino acids. The CDR3 is CATSRDPPRTQYF. The CDR3 bases are TGTGCCACCAGCAGAGACCCCCCACGTACGCAGTATTTT.

The chain recombines TRBV10-3 with TRBJ2-7; D may match TRBD1 or TRBD2 (7 bases each). V lost 8 bases, J lost 0 bases, and 11 bases lay in between. Germline-derived CDR1 and CDR2 are ENHRY and SYGVKD. This CDR3 is built from 13 residues. CDR3 residues: CAIQGGVSYEQYF. For the CDR3, the DNA is TGTGCCATCCAGGGGGGGGTCTCCTACGAGCAGTACTTC.

CDR3 loop: CASSLEGAGTGFYEQYF. DNA of the CDR3: TGTGCCAGCAGTTTAGAGGGGGCGGGGACAGGGTTTTACGAGCAGTACTTC. This rearrangement joins TRBV28 to TRBJ2-7; 9 bases fit TRBD1. Germline V CDR1 and CDR2: MDHEN, SYDVKM. CDR3 size: 17 residues. After removal of 2 bases from V and 4 bases from J, the junction contained 12 bases not matched to a gene. The whole variable domain, remainder taken from reference TRBV28 and TRBJ2-7, is DVKVTQSSRYLVKRTGEKVFLECVQDMDHENMFWYRQDPGLGLRLIYFSYDVKMKEKGDIPEGYSVSREKKERFSLILESASTNQTSMYLCASSLEGAGTGFYEQYFGPGTRLTVT.

The chain uses TRBV15 and TRBJ2-7; 8 bases line up with TRBD1. J was trimmed by 3 bases and V by 0 bases; bases with no gene match: 4. The CDR3 covers 15 residues. The germline gives CDR1 LNHNV, CDR2 YYDKDF (reference sequence). The CDR3 bases are TGTGCCACCAGCAGAGACAACGGACAGGGCTACGAGCAGTACTTC. It is translated as CATSRDNGQGYEQYF. The full variable domain, rest sourced from reference TRBV15 and TRBJ2-7, is DAMVIQNPRYQVTQFGKPVTLSCSQTLNHNVMYWYQQKSSQAPKLLFHYYDKDFNNEADTPDNFQSRRPNTSFCFLDIRSPGLGDTAMYLCATSRDNGQGYEQYFGPGTRLTVT.

The rearrangement joins TRBV6-5 to TRBJ2-7; TRBD1 matches at 9 bases. The V segment lost 6 bases and the J segment 1 base; nucleotides outside the gene matches: 7. CDR1 is MNHEY and CDR2 is SVGAGI in the germline V gene. The CDR3 is made up of 15 amino acids. CDR3 DNA: TGTGCCAGCAGCTCTGACAGGGGGGCTTCCTACGAGCAGTACTTC. Its translation is CASSSDRGASYEQYF.

About this clone itself: A read error likely explains this, since a far larger clone differs by one base. The chain uses TRBV9 and TRBJ2-7; the match to TRBD2 covers 13 bases. This CDR3 contains 17 residues. Germline V gene data show CDR1 as SGDLS and CDR2 as YYNGEE. Trimming took 0 bases from V and 2 from J; bases not matched to a gene: 5. The CDR3 reads CASSVGTSGSSPYEQYF. The CDR3 DNA reads TGTGCCAGCAGCGTAGGGACTAGCGGGAGTAGCCCCTACGAGCAGTACTTC.

Details on this clone: This same CDR3 is encoded by further DNA sequences in the sample. The V and J genes are TRBV7-2 and TRBJ2-7; 8 bases line up with TRBD2. After removal of 5 bases from V and 0 bases from J, the junction contained 6 bases not matched to a gene. The V gene's germline CDR1 is SGHTA and CDR2 FQGNSA. CDR3 length equals 15 residues. The CDR3 loop is CASSRTSGSSYEQYF. The CDR3, as DNA: TGTGCCAGCAGCCGTACTAGCGGTAGCTCCTACGAGCAGTACTTC.

Worth noting for this clone: With only one base between it and a far larger clone, this is likely a read error. At the DNA level, this CDR3 is encoded by other sequences in the same sample as well. This chain's CDR3 is CASSRRQEPNYGYTF. The CDR3 DNA follows: TGTGCCAGCAGCCGCAGACAGGAGCCTAACTATGGTTACACCTTC. The rearrangement joins TRBV7-2 to TRBJ1-2, with D possibly TRBD1 on 6 matching bases. The CDR3 runs 15 residues. CDR1 and CDR2 from the germline V gene are SGHTA and FQGNSA. Supplemented by reference TRBV7-2 and TRBJ1-2, the full variable domain reads GAGVSQSPSNKVTEKGKDVELRCDPISGHTALYWYRQSLGQGLEFLIYFQGNSAPDKSGLPSDRFSAERTGGSVSTLTIQRTQQEDSAVYLCASSRRQEPNYGYTFGSGTRLTVV.